This passage covers 23 T cell receptor beta chains from one sample sequenced in a study of memory CD4+ T cells and cytomegalovirus serostatus. The sort gate was single viable CD3+CD4+CD8-CD45RO+ cells for memory CD4+ T cells. TCRdb's table, derived via immunoSEQ multiplex PCR, lists solely in-frame clones and lacks some. This table has 45,000 to 60,000 clones, roughly 80% appearing once. Sequencing was performed on memory CD4+ T cells from blood. The receptors come from an adult in good health and CMV-seronegative.

This CDR3 reads CASSQSGQGNTIYF. CDR3 sequence (DNA): TGCGCCAGCAGCCAATCGGGACAGGGGAACACCATATATTTT. The V call is TRBV4-1, the J call TRBJ1-3; 10 nucleotides align to TRBD1. Germline CDR1 is MGHRA and CDR2 is YSYEKL. After removal of 2 bases from V and 7 bases from J, the junction contained 2 bases not matched to a gene. The CDR3 sequence is 14 residues long.

The chain uses TRBV6-4 and TRBJ2-3; TRBD1 or TRBD2 may be the D gene (5 bases each). Germline V CDR1 and CDR2: MRHNA, SNTAGT. The CDR3 contains 14 residues. Trimming took off 4 bases at V and 6 bases at J, with 14 bases between the two ends. CDR3 region: CASSVGTGWDTQYF. Written as DNA, the CDR3 is TGTGCCAGCAGTGTAGGGACCGGTTGGGATACGCAGTATTTT.

This chain's CDR3 is CASSPSDRVNEQFF. CDR3 in DNA: TGTGCCAGCTCCCCCTCTGACAGGGTCAATGAGCAGTTCTTC. The chain combines TRBV9 with TRBJ2-1; TRBD1 matches 7 bases. This CDR3 contains 14 residues. Germline trimming cut 7 bases from V and 6 bases from J; bases unmatched to any gene: 10. Looked up from germline, CDR1 is SGDLS and CDR2 is YYNGEE.

The V call is TRBV5-4, the J call TRBJ2-7; no firm D call. Germline V gene lookup returns CDR1 SGHNT and CDR2 YYREEE (reference sequence). The CDR3 loop spans 14 amino acids. V lost 2 bases and J 4 bases, leaving 13 bases between the germline ends. CDR3 region: CASSFGGVLYEQYF. CDR3 nucleotide sequence: TGTGCCAGCAGCTTCGGCGGAGTTCTTTACGAGCAGTACTTC.

The V and J genes are TRBV27 and TRBJ2-2; D not certain. This CDR3 is built from 16 residues. Germline CDR1 MNHEY, CDR2 SMNVEV (reference sequence). Trimming took off 4 bases at V and 7 bases at J, with 19 bases between the two ends. CDR3 DNA: TGTGCCAGCAGTTCCCCCGCTAAGGTTCTGGGCGGGGAGCTGTTTTTT. Translation gives CASSSPAKVLGGELFF.

This clone was observed a few times. V usage is TRBV5-1 and J usage is TRBJ1-3, with D unclear. CDR1 and CDR2 from the germline V gene are SGHRS and YFSETQ. The CDR3 extends over 15 amino acids. V was pared by 1 base and J by 0 bases, with 8 bases between. The CDR3 region has the DNA TGCGCCAGCAGCTTGTTCGGAGACTCTGGAAACACCATATATTTT. It yields the protein CASSLFGDSGNTIYF.

The chain links TRBV12-5 to TRBJ2-3; weak D call: TRBD1 (6 bases). The CDR3 consists of 15 residues. Germline V lookup: CDR1 LGHNT, CDR2 FRNRAP. Deletions cut 6 bases from V and 5 bases from J, with 18 bases between. CDR3: CASGTGNRGGDTQYF. The CDR3 nucleotides read TGTGCTAGTGGAACAGGGAATAGAGGGGGAGATACGCAGTATTTT. Drawing the rest from reference TRBV12-5 and TRBJ2-3, the complete variable domain is DARVTQTPRHKVTEMGQEVTMRCQPILGHNTVFWYRQTMMQGLELLAYFRNRAPLDDSGMPKDRFSAEMPDATLATLKIQPSEPRDSAVYFCASGTGNRGGDTQYFGPGTRLTVL.

The chain recombines TRBV30 with TRBJ2-3; 7 nucleotides agree with TRBD2. The CDR3 extends over 14 amino acids. The ends lost 3 bases at V and 0 bases at J; junction bases unmatched: 3. CDR1 and CDR2 (germline): GTSNPN, SVGIG (reference sequence). CDR3 amino acids: CAWRGGFSTDTQYF. CDR3 nucleotides: TGTGCCTGGAGGGGGGGGTTTAGCACAGATACGCAGTATTTT.

The chain is built from TRBV27 and TRBJ1-1; D uncertain. V dropped 2 bases and J dropped 1 base, with 11 bases sitting between them. CDR3 length equals 15 residues. CDR1 is MNHEY and CDR2 is SMNVEV in the germline V gene (reference sequence). The CDR3: CASSLEPRGNTEAFF. The CDR3 DNA reads TGTGCCAGCAGTTTAGAGCCCCGGGGGAACACTGAAGCTTTCTTT.

This clone was picked up a small number of times. The chain uses TRBV5-1 and TRBJ2-2, with no clear D. Germline CDR1 reads SGHRS; CDR2 reads YFSETQ. The CDR3 length is 13 residues. Trimming took off 0 bases at V and 7 bases at J, with 7 bases between the two ends. CDR3 nucleotides: TGCGCCAGCAGCTTGGCCTGGGGCGGGGAGCTGTTTTTT. It is translated as CASSLAWGGELFF. The entire variable domain, with the rest obtained from reference TRBV5-1 and TRBJ2-2, is as follows: KAGVTQTPRYLIKTRGQQVTLSCSPISGHRSVSWYQQTPGQGLQFLFEYFSETQRNKGNFPGRFSGRQFSNSRSEMNVSTLELGDSALYLCASSLAWGGELFFGEGSRLTVL.

The chain carries TRBV7-8 and TRBJ2-2; 14 nucleotides match TRBD2. Germline V gives CDR1 SGHVS, CDR2 FQNEAQ. This CDR3 has 18 residues. J lost 8 bases, V lost 5 bases, and 13 bases had no gene match. Here the CDR3 DNA reads TGTGCCAGCAGCGAAGCCGGGACTAGCGGGAGAGTTGGGGGGGAGCTGTTTTTT. Translation: CASSEAGTSGRVGGELFF. The full variable domain, completed using reference TRBV7-8 and TRBJ2-2, is GAGVSQSPRYKVAKRGQDVALRCDPISGHVSLFWYQQALGQGPEFLTYFQNEAQLDKSGLPSDRFFAERPEGSVSTLKIQRTQQEDSAVYLCASSEAGTSGRVGGELFFGEGSRLTVL.

The V and J genes are TRBV6-1 and TRBJ2-7; possible D gene TRBD2, 5 bases. CDR1 is MNHNS and CDR2 is SASEGT in the germline V gene. The CDR3 extends over 15 amino acids. Trimming took off 3 bases at V and 1 base at J, with 13 bases between the two ends. The CDR3 here is CASSEEDHSSYEQYF. CDR3 sequence (DNA): TGTGCCAGCAGTGAGGAGGACCATTCTTCCTACGAGCAGTACTTC.

V is TRBV6-1 and J is TRBJ1-5; 8 bases match TRBD1. The J segment lost 5 bases and the V segment lost 5 bases, leaving 2 bases of the junction unmatched. The CDR3 extends over 13 amino acids. From germline, CDR1 is MNHNS and CDR2 SASEGT. The CDR3 spells CASSSGGHQPQHF. CDR3 nucleotide sequence: TGTGCCAGCAGTTCAGGGGGCCATCAGCCCCAGCATTTT.

The chain joins TRBV27 to TRBJ2-6; possibly TRBD1 for D (6 bases). CDR3 length equals 17 residues. Germline loops: CDR1 MNHEY, CDR2 SMNVEV (reference sequence). Trimming shortened V by 7 bases and J by 4 bases, and 20 bases separated the two germline ends. The CDR3 DNA reads as TGTGCCAGCACCCTAGTATCCCCAGGGACAGGGGCCAACGTCCTGACTTTC. Protein product: CASTLVSPGTGANVLTF. The full variable domain, rest sourced from reference TRBV27 and TRBJ2-6, is EAQVTQNPRYLITVTGKKLTVTCSQNMNHEYMSWYRQDPGLGLRQIYYSMNVEVTDKGDVPEGYKVSRKEKRNFPLILESPSPNQTSLYFCASTLVSPGTGANVLTFGAGSRLTVL.

The chain has TRBV6-6 and TRBJ1-5; D might be TRBD1 (5 bases). Germline CDR1 MNHNY, CDR2 SVGAGI (reference sequence). Trimming took off 6 bases at V and 0 bases at J, with 12 bases between the two ends. CDR3 length: 15 residues. The CDR3 protein is CASRKDSYSNQPQHF. CDR3 DNA sequence: TGTGCCAGCAGGAAAGACAGTTATAGCAATCAGCCCCAGCATTTT.

The V call is TRBV9, the J call TRBJ2-7; D perhaps matches TRBD1 (5 bases). The CDR3 runs 14 residues. Trimming removed 0 bases at V and 3 bases at J, with 10 bases between. The germline V gene encodes CDR1 SGDLS and CDR2 YYNGEE. CDR3 DNA sequence: TGTGCCAGCAGCGTAGCAGGGTGGAGCTACGAGCAGTACTTC. Translation gives CASSVAGWSYEQYF.

The chain uses TRBV11-2 and TRBJ2-2; the D gene is possibly TRBD1 (6 bases). Germline V CDR1 and CDR2: SGHAT, FQNNGV. V lost 1 base and J lost 2, with 17 bases in between. This CDR3 comprises 18 residues. The CDR3 DNA reads TGTGCCAGCAGCTTAGTCCGGACCGGGACAATAAACACCGGGGAGCTGTTTTTT. It yields the protein CASSLVRTGTINTGELFF.

The V call is TRBV10-1, the J call TRBJ2-7; 7 bases align to TRBD2. V gave up 3 bases and J gave up 0 bases; unmatched junction bases: 11. There are 17 residues in the CDR3. Germline assignment: CDR1 WNHNN and CDR2 SYGVQD (reference sequence). As DNA, the CDR3 is TGCGCCAGCAGTGACCCAAGCGGGAATCCGGGCTCCTACGAGCAGTACTTC. It codes for CASSDPSGNPGSYEQYF.

This clone was observed many times. The chain couples TRBV7-9 to TRBJ2-7; no clear D. The CDR3 length is 13 residues. Trimming took off 3 bases at V and 8 bases at J, with 14 bases between the two ends. Germline lookup yields CDR1 SEHNR and CDR2 FQNEAQ (reference sequence). CDR3 coding DNA: TGTGCCAGCAGCTTCTCAGCATCTGAAAAGCAGTACTTC. Translated, it gives CASSFSASEKQYF.

This chain connects TRBV4-2 to TRBJ2-1; TRBD2 is a possible D gene (6 bases). The V end lost 1 base, the J end lost 4 bases, and 14 bases lay between the germline ends. The germline V gene encodes CDR1 LGHNA and CDR2 YNFKEQ. CDR3 length: 16 residues. CDR3 amino acids: CASSQAGSGPYNEQFF. The CDR3 DNA reads as TGTGCCAGCAGCCAAGCCGGGAGCGGGCCTTACAATGAGCAGTTCTTC.

The V gene is TRBV20-1, the J gene TRBJ2-7; D is ambiguous. Germline values: CDR1 DFQATT, CDR2 SNEGSKA (reference sequence). The CDR3 has 10 amino acids. V dropped 7 bases and J dropped 6 bases, with 10 bases sitting between them. The CDR3 region is CSVGQLEQYF. DNA for the CDR3: TGCAGTGTAGGGCAGCTCGAGCAGTACTTC.

This clone was found a few times. The chain couples TRBV7-2 to TRBJ2-7, with TRBD2 as a possible D gene (5 bases). This CDR3 comprises 14 residues. The germline V and J ends were trimmed by 2 bases and 4 bases, with 12 bases remaining between them. Germline CDR1 reads SGHTA; CDR2 reads FQGNSA. CDR3 bases: TGTGCCAGCAGCTTAAAGTGGGAGAGGTACGAGCAGTACTTC. The encoded protein is CASSLKWERYEQYF.

As concerns this clone: Sequence at one end of the junction differs from germline and may be a read error. The chain couples TRBV6-1 to TRBJ2-6, with 7 bases fitting TRBD1. The CDR3 is 13 residues long. Germline lookup yields CDR1 MNHNS and CDR2 SASEGT. CDR3 amino acids: CASSDPLPGGRAF. In DNA, the CDR3 is TGTGCCAGCAGCGACCCCCTCCCAGGGGGAAGAGCTTTC.